The T cell receptor beta chain described here comes from a study of naive and memory T cell subsets. About this clonotype: The antigen remains unidentified.

The CDR3 is 13 residues long. Germline CDR1 SQVTM, CDR2 ANQGSEA. V gave up 7 bases and J gave up 5 bases, with 15 bases separating them. General study points: Possibly reflecting memory cells re-expressing CD45RA, a few larger clonotypes occurred in naive repertoires, especially CD8. From naive to CM, EM and EMRA, diversity decreased and Gini increased. Expression changes during T cell differentiation may affect RNA-based TCR counts.

An equimolar mix of two oligonucleotides served as the beta constant-region primer for TRBC1 and TRBC2. Nested alpha and beta constant-region primers with the SP2 primer drove four PCR rounds on ligated cDNA. An oligonucleotide with the SP2 primer and a 12-nucleotide UMI was ligated to the cDNA 3' end. TCRdb reprocessed the UMI-ligation and nested PCR reads via MiXCR and lists one record per CDR3 protein. Here the sample spans 150,000 or so distinct CDR3 sequences, over 20% being singletons. This TCR derives from a human donor in good health. The sequenced sample was naive CD4+ T cells from blood. The chain carries TRBV29-1 and TRBJ2-4, with D tentatively TRBD2 (6 bases). The CDR3: CSAKGLFQNIQYF. The CDR3 coding sequence is TGCAGCGCTAAGGGACTTTTCCAAAACATTCAGTACTTC.